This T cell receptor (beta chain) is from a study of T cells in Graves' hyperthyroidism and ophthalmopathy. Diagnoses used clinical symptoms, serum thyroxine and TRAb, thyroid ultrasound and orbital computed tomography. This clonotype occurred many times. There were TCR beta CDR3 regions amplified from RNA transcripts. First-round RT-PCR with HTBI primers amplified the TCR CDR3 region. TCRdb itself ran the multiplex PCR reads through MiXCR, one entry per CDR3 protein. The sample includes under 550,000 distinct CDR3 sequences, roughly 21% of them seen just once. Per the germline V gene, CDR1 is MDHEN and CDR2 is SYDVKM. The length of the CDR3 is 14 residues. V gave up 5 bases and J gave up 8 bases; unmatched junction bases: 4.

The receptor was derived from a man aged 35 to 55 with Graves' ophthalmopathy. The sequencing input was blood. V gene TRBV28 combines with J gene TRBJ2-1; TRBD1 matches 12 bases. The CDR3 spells CASSGDRGLDEQFF. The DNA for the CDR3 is TGTGCCAGCAGTGGGGACAGGGGGCTTGATGAGCAGTTCTTC.